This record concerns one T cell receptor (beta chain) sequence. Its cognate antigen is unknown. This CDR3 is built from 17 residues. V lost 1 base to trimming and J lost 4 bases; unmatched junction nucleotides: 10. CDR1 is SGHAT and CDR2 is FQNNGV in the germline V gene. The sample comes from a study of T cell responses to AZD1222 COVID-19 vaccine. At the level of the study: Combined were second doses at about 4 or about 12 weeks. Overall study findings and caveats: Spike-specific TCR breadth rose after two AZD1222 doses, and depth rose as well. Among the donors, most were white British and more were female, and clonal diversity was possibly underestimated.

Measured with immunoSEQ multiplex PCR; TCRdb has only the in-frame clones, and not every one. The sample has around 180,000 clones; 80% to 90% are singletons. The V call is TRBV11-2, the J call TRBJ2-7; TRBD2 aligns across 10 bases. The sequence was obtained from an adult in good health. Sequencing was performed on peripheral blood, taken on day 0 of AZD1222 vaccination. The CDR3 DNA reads TGTGCCAGCAGCTTAGCCGGGACTAGCGCCCCTATTTACGAGCAGTACTTC. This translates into CASSLAGTSAPIYEQYF.